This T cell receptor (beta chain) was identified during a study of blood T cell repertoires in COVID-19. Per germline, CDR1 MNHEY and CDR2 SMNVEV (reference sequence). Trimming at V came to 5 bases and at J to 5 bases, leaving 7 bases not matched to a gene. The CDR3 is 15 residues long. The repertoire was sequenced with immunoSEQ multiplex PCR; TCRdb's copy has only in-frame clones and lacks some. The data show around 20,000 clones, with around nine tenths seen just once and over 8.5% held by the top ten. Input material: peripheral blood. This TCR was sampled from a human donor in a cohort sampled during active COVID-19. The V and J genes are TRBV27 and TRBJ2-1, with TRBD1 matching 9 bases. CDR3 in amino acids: CASSPLGTGNNEQFF. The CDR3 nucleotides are TGTGCCAGCAGTCCCCTCGGGACAGGGAACAATGAGCAGTTCTTC.